Below are 22 T cell receptor beta chains sequenced from a single sample in a study of blood T cell repertoires in COVID-19. Method: immunoSEQ multiplex PCR; TCRdb's copy keeps in-frame clones and lacks some. The sample has around 290,000 clones, around nine tenths seen once. Sequenced material: PBMCs or T cells enriched from blood (not recorded which). These TCRs come from a woman aged 55-70 years in a cohort exposed to, infected with or recovered from COVID-19 (not recorded which).

This chain links TRBV12-5 with TRBJ2-3, with D hard to call. V dropped 6 bases and J dropped 2 bases, with 12 bases sitting between them. CDR3 length: 14 residues. Germline CDR1 LGHNT, CDR2 FRNRAP. CDR3 amino acids: CASGPDFFTDTQYF. DNA of the CDR3: TGTGCTAGTGGCCCCGACTTTTTCACAGATACGCAGTATTTT.

In this sample, this clone turned up once. V usage is TRBV5-6 and J usage is TRBJ1-1; 9 positions match TRBD1. The CDR3 is 15 residues long. Germline values: CDR1 SGHDT, CDR2 YYEEEE. V dropped 2 bases and J dropped 3; count of bases not matched to a gene: 5. Here the CDR3 reads CASSFTGGSDTEAFF. Written as DNA, the CDR3 is TGTGCCAGCAGCTTTACAGGGGGCAGTGACACTGAAGCTTTCTTT.

The genes are TRBV27 and TRBJ1-2, with D maybe TRBD1 (5 bases). The V and J ends lost 3 bases and 8 bases respectively, with 13 bases between them. From germline, CDR1 is MNHEY and CDR2 SMNVEV (reference sequence). The CDR3 loop spans 13 amino acids. CDR3 nucleotides: TGTGCCAGCAGTTTGCGGACAAATGGGGGCTACACCTTC. Amino acids: CASSLRTNGGYTF.

The chain has TRBV7-9 and TRBJ2-7, with D possibly TRBD1 on 6 matching bases. The V gene's germline CDR1 is SEHNR and CDR2 FQNEAQ (reference sequence). The CDR3 sequence is 18 residues long. Trimming left V 5 bases short and J 2 bases short, with 25 bases between. CDR3 loop: CASSIQGLKSPGPYEQYF. The CDR3 nucleotides read TGTGCCAGCAGCATACAGGGTTTGAAATCTCCTGGACCCTACGAGCAGTACTTC.

The chain is built from TRBV6-4 and TRBJ2-1; perhaps TRBD2 as D (7 bases). The CDR3 length is 16 residues. Per germline, CDR1 MRHNA and CDR2 SNTAGT. Trimming left V 0 bases short and J 2 bases short, with 11 bases between. CDR3 amino acids: CASSDSRGTTYNEQFF. The CDR3, as DNA: TGTGCCAGCAGTGACTCGAGGGGGACTACCTACAATGAGCAGTTCTTC.

The chain is built from TRBV27 and TRBJ2-7, with D possibly TRBD2 on 6 matching bases. The CDR3 covers 13 residues. Germline lookup yields CDR1 MNHEY and CDR2 SMNVEV (reference sequence). Trimming took off 2 bases at V and 3 bases at J, with 8 bases between the two ends. As DNA, the CDR3 is TGTGCCAGCAGTTTAGGGACTTTCTACGAGCAGTACTTC. Protein sequence: CASSLGTFYEQYF.

The CDR3 DNA is TGTGCCAGCAGTTTACAAGGGGCACCGGGTAATGAAAAACTGTTTTTT. This sequence encodes CASSLQGAPGNEKLFF. This chain links TRBV28 with TRBJ1-4, with TRBD1 as a possible D gene (5 bases). The germline CDR1 and CDR2 sequences are MDHEN and SYDVKM. This CDR3 has 16 residues. V was clipped by 2 bases and J by 4 bases, with 14 bases between them.

The chain recombines TRBV5-4 with TRBJ1-5, with TRBD1 identical over 10 bases. CDR3 size: 18 residues. From germline, CDR1 is SGHNT and CDR2 YYREEE (reference sequence). The J segment lost 0 bases and the V segment lost 4 bases, leaving 10 bases of the junction unmatched. The chain's CDR3 is CASSPIPGQGISNQPQHF. CDR3 DNA: TGTGCCAGCAGCCCCATCCCGGGACAGGGGATTAGCAATCAGCCCCAGCATTTT.

The chain employs TRBV7-2 and TRBJ2-1, with 13 bases that match TRBD2. CDR1 is SGHTA and CDR2 is FQGNSA in the germline V gene. V lost 4 bases, J lost 9 bases, and 6 bases stayed unmatched. This CDR3 comprises 15 residues. DNA of the CDR3: TGTGCCAGCAGCTCGACTAGCGGGAGGAAACTTGAGCAGTTCTTC. It is translated as CASSSTSGRKLEQFF.

The chain couples TRBV27 to TRBJ1-1; 8 positions agree with TRBD1. The trim removed 1 base at V and 5 bases at J, leaving 21 bases unmatched. The length of the CDR3 is 20 residues. Germline-derived CDR1 and CDR2 are MNHEY and SMNVEV (reference sequence). The CDR3 reads CASSLWGIRSGQGIRTEAFF. The CDR3 DNA reads TGTGCCAGCAGTTTATGGGGGATTCGAAGTGGACAGGGTATAAGGACTGAAGCTTTCTTT.

J is TRBJ2-1 and V is TRBV3-1 (or the pseudogene TRBV3-2); TRBD1 matches at 11 bases. With 4 bases clipped from V and 10 bases from J, the junction kept 9 bases outside the gene matches. Germline V gives CDR1 LGHDT, CDR2 YNNKEL (reference sequence). The CDR3 runs 15 residues. This CDR3 is CASSRGQGGNSEQFF. The CDR3 nucleotides are TGTGCCAGCAGCCGGGGACAGGGGGGCAACTCCGAGCAGTTCTTC.

This sequence joins TRBV28 and TRBJ1-5, with D hard to call. Germline V gene data show CDR1 as MDHEN and CDR2 as SYDVKM. V shed 3 bases and J shed 9 bases, with 15 bases lying between them. CDR3 size: 14 residues. CDR3 nucleotide sequence: TGTGCCAGCAGTTTTGGGCAGCCACTCGCGCCCCAGCATTTT. This encodes CASSFGQPLAPQHF.

For the CDR3, the DNA is TGCGCCAGCAGCACAGGGTCGACTAATGAAAAACTGTTTTTT. Amino acid sequence: CASSTGSTNEKLFF. This sequence joins TRBV10-1 and TRBJ1-4, with D possibly TRBD1 on 6 matching bases. Germline CDR1 is WNHNN and CDR2 is SYGVQD (reference sequence). Trimming cost V 6 bases and J 2 bases, with 10 bases left between them. This CDR3 has 14 amino acids.

The V call is TRBV4-3, the J call TRBJ2-1, with a possible D match to TRBD2 (5 bases). V lost 0 bases and J 6 bases, leaving 15 bases between the germline ends. The CDR3 runs to 16 residues. Germline loops: CDR1 LGHNA, CDR2 YSLEER. The CDR3 spells CASSQDLQRPGNEQFF. The CDR3 DNA reads as TGCGCCAGCAGCCAAGATTTGCAGCGGCCGGGCAATGAGCAGTTCTTC.

The chain joins TRBV12-2 to TRBJ1-2. TRBV12-2 is given as a pseudogene. The CDR3 length is 16 residues. The CDR3 spells CASRLKKDEGDYGYTF. The CDR3 bases are TGTGCAAGTCGCTTAAAGAAGGACGAGGGAGACTATGGCTACACCTTC.

This rearrangement joins TRBV18 to TRBJ2-1; 9 bases are a match to TRBD2. CDR1 KGHSH and CDR2 LQKENI come from the germline V gene. Trimming cost V 2 bases and J 3 bases; bases outside gene matches: 8. The CDR3 is 17 residues long. CDR3: CASSPGGLAGLYNEQFF. The CDR3 DNA sequence: TGTGCCAGCTCACCAGGTGGGCTAGCGGGGCTCTACAATGAGCAGTTCTTC.

The rearrangement uses TRBV28 and TRBJ2-5; D gene uncertain. V dropped 6 bases and J dropped 7 bases, with 21 bases sitting between them. The CDR3 covers 15 residues. Germline loops: CDR1 MDHEN, CDR2 SYDVKM. The CDR3, as DNA: TGTGCCAGCAGCCGTTTCGACCCCACGAGGAGGACCCAGTACTTC. Encoded protein: CASSRFDPTRRTQYF.

V gene TRBV30 combines with J gene TRBJ1-1; TRBD1 matches 7 bases. Germline CDR1 and CDR2: GTSNPN and SVGIG (reference sequence). This CDR3 is built from 13 residues. The junction had 2 bases not matched to a gene; V was cut back by 3 bases and J by 1 base. The CDR3 loop reads CAWSRTGNTEAFF. Here the CDR3 DNA reads TGTGCCTGGAGCAGGACAGGGAACACTGAAGCTTTCTTT.

The CDR3 loop is CASSLQGVSTGELFF. The CDR3 DNA reads as TGTGCCAGCAGCTTGCAGGGCGTAAGCACCGGGGAGCTGTTTTTT. This chain uses TRBV5-4 with TRBJ2-2; perhaps TRBD1 as D (5 bases). CDR3 length equals 15 residues. Germline CDR1 is SGHNT and CDR2 is YYREEE (reference sequence). V was trimmed by 1 base and J by 4 bases, leaving 11 bases between them.

As DNA, the CDR3 is TGTGCCAGCAGTGACTCGGATCCGCGGCTAGCACTCACAGATACGCAGTATTTT. This sequence encodes CASSDSDPRLALTDTQYF. The V gene is TRBV2, the J gene TRBJ2-3; maybe TRBD2 (5 bases). Trimming removed 3 bases at V and 2 bases at J, with 21 bases between. CDR3 length: 18 residues. CDR1 SNHLY and CDR2 FYNNEI come from the germline V gene.

The rearrangement uses TRBV27 and TRBJ1-4; 7 nucleotides line up with TRBD1. The CDR3 has 13 residues. V shed 5 bases, J shed 8 bases, and the junction held 5 bases outside the gene matches. Germline V gene lookup returns CDR1 MNHEY and CDR2 SMNVEV (reference sequence). Here the CDR3 DNA reads TGTGCCAGCAGTGAATACAGGGGCGAAAAACTGTTTTTT. Translated: CASSEYRGEKLFF.

The genes are TRBV18 and TRBJ1-2; tentatively, D is TRBD1 (6 bases). Looked up from germline, CDR1 is KGHSH and CDR2 is LQKENI. V was trimmed by 4 bases and J by 3 bases, leaving 24 bases between them. CDR3 size: 18 residues. The DNA of the CDR3 is TGTGCCAGCTCACTATCCTGGGGGCCTCGGGTTCTCGACTATGGCTACACCTTC. Its protein is CASSLSWGPRVLDYGYTF.